This T cell receptor (beta chain) was sequenced during a study of blood T cell repertoires in COVID-19. The CDR3 totals 13 residues. CDR1 is MNHEY, CDR2 SMNVEV, per germline (reference sequence). V was cut by 6 bases and J by 6 bases, with 12 bases left in between. Profiled with immunoSEQ multiplex PCR; TCRdb holds only in-frame clones, not every one. The sample has roughly 330,000 clones, around nine tenths seen once. Assignments of participants to cohorts depended upon their own reported clinical history. This rearrangement joins TRBV27 to TRBJ2-1; the D gene is possibly TRBD1 (6 bases). The material sequenced was PBMCs or T cells enriched from blood (not recorded which). This receptor was obtained from a woman in her 30s who had recovered from COVID-19. The CDR3, as DNA: TGTGCCAGCAGGGGGGCGTGGGGCAATGAGCAGTTCTTC. Translating gives CASRGAWGNEQFF.